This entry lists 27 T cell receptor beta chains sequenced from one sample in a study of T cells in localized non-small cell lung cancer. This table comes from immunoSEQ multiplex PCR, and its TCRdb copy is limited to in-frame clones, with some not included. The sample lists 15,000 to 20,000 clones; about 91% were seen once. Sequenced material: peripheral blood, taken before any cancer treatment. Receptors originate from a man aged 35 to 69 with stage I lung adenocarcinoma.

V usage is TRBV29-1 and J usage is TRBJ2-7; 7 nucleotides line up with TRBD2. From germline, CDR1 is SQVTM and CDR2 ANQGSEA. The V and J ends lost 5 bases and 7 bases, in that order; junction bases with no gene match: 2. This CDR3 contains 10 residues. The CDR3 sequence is CSVWGGEQYF. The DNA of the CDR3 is TGCAGCGTTTGGGGGGGGGAGCAGTACTTC.

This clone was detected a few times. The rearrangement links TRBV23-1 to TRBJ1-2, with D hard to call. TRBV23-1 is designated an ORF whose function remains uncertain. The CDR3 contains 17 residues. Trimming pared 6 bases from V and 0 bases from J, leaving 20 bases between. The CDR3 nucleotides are TGCGCCAGCAGAACTGTAGCAGGCCCCCTTCCTAACTATGGCTACACCTTC. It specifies CASRTVAGPLPNYGYTF.

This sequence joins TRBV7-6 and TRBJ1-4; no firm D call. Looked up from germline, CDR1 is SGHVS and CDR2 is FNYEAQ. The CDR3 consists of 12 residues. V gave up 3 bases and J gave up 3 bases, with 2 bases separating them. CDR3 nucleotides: TGTGCCAGCAGCTTCCCTAATGAAAAACTGTTTTTT. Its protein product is CASSFPNEKLFF.

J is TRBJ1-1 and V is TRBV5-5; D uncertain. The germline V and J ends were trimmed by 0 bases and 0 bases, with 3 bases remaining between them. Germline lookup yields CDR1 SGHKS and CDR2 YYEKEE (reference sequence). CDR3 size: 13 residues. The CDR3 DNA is TGTGCCAGCAGCTTGGGCCTGAACACTGAAGCTTTCTTT. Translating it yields CASSLGLNTEAFF.

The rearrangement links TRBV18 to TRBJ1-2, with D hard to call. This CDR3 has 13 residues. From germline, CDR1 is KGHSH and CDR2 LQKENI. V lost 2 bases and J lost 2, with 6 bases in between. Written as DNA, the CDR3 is TGTGCCAGCTCACCAACAGAAAACTATGGCTACACCTTC. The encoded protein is CASSPTENYGYTF.

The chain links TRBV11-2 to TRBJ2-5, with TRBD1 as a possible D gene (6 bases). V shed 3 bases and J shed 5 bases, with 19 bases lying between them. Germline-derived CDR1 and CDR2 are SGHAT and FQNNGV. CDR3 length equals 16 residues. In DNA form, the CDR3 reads TGTGCCAGCAGCTTCCATTCGGCAGGGGCGGAGGAGACCCAGTACTTC. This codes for CASSFHSAGAEETQYF.

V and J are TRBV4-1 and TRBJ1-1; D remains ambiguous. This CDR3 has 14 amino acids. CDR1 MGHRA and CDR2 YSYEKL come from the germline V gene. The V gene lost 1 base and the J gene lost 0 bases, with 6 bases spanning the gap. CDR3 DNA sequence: TGCGCCAGCAGCCAAGGGCCGATGAACACTGAAGCTTTCTTT. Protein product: CASSQGPMNTEAFF.

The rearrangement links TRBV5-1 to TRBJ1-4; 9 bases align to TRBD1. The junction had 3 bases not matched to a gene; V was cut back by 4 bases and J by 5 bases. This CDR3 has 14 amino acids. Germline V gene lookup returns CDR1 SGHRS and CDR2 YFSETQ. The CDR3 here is CASSRQGENEKLFF. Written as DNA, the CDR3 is TGCGCCAGCAGCCGACAGGGGGAGAATGAAAAACTGTTTTTT.

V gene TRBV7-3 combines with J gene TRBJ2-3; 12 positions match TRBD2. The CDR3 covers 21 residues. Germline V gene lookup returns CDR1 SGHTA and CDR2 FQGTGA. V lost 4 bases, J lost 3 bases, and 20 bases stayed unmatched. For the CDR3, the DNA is TGTGCCAGCAGCTCCCCCAACGGAGGTCTAGCGGGAGGGCCAGTGACAGATACGCAGTATTTT. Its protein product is CASSSPNGGLAGGPVTDTQYF.

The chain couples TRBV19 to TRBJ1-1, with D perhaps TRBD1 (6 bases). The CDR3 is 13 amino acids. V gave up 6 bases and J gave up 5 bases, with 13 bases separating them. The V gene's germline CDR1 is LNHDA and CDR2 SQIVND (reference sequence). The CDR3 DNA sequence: TGTGCCAGTAGCACAGGGCGGGGGACTGAAGCTTTCTTT. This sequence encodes CASSTGRGTEAFF.

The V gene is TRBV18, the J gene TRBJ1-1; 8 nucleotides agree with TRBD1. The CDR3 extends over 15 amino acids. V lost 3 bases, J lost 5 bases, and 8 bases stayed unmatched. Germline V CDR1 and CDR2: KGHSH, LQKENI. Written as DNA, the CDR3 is TGTGCCAGCTCACCGCGGACAGGGTTAAGTACTGAAGCTTTCTTT. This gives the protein CASSPRTGLSTEAFF.

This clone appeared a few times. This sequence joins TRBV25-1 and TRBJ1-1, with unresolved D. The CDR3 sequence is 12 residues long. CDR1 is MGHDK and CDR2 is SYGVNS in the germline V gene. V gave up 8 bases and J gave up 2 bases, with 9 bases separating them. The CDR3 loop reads CASGLGNTEAFF. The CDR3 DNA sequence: TGTGCCAGCGGTTTGGGTAACACTGAAGCTTTCTTT.

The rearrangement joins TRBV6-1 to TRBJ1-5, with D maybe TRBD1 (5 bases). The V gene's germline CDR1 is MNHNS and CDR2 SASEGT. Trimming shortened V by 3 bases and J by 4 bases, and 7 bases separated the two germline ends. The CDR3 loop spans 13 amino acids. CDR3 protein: CASSDSGNQPQHF. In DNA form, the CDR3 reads TGTGCCAGCAGTGATTCAGGGAATCAGCCCCAGCATTTT.

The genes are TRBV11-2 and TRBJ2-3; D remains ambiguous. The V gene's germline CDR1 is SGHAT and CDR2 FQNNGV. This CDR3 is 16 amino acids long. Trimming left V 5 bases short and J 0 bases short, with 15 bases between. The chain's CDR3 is CASSLGNGRSTDTQYF. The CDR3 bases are TGTGCCAGCAGCCTAGGGAACGGGCGGAGCACAGATACGCAGTATTTT.

This CDR3 is CAWSTGQPNEKLFF. The CDR3 DNA reads TGTGCCTGGAGTACCGGACAGCCTAATGAAAAACTGTTTTTT. The chain carries TRBV30 and TRBJ1-4; TRBD1 is a possible D gene (6 bases). Germline-derived CDR1 and CDR2 are GTSNPN and SVGIG (reference sequence). Trimming removed 2 bases from V and 3 bases from J, with 10 bases in between. The CDR3 is made up of 14 amino acids.

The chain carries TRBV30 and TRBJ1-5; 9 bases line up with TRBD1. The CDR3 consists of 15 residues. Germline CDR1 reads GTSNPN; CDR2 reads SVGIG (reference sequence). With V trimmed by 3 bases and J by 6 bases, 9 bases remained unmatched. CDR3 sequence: CAWSSGQGFSQPQHF. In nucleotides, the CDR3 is TGTGCCTGGAGCTCGGGACAGGGTTTCTCTCAGCCCCAGCATTTT.

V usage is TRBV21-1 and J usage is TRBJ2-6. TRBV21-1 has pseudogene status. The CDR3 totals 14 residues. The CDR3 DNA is TGTGCCAGCACCACCCACCCGGGCGCCAACGTCCTGACTTTC. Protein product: CASTTHPGANVLTF.

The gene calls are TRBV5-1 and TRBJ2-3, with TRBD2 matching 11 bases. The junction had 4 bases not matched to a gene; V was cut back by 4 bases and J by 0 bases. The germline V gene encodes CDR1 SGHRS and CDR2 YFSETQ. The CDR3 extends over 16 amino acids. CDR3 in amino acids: CASSARTSGSTDTQYF. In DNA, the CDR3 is TGCGCCAGCAGCGCCAGGACTAGCGGGAGCACAGATACGCAGTATTTT.

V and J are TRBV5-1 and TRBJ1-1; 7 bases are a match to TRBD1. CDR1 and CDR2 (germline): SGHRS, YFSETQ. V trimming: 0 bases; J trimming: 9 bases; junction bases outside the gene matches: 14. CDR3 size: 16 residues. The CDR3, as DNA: TGCGCCAGCAGCTTGGGGGTGTATCCCGGGACAGATCAAGCTTTCTTT. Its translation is CASSLGVYPGTDQAFF.

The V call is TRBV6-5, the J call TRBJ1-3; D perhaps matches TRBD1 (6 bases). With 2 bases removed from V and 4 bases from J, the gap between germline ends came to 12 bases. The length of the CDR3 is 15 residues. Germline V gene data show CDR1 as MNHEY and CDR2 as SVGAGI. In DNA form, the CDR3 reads TGTGCCAGCAGTTACCGGGGGGCGGAAGGAAACACCATATATTTT. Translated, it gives CASSYRGAEGNTIYF.

The CDR3 nucleotides are TGTGCCAGCAGGTCCGACAGGGTCCCTGGAAACACCATATATTTT. This encodes CASRSDRVPGNTIYF. This chain uses TRBV28 with TRBJ1-3, with 7 bases matching TRBD1. Germline V gives CDR1 MDHEN, CDR2 SYDVKM. The CDR3 extends over 15 amino acids. The junction had 7 bases not matched to a gene; V was cut back by 6 bases and J by 2 bases.

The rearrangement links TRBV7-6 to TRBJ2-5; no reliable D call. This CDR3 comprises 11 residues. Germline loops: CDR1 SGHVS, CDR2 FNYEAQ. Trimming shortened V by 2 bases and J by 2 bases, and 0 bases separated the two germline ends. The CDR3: CASSLQETQYF. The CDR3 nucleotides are TGTGCCAGCAGCTTACAAGAGACCCAGTACTTC. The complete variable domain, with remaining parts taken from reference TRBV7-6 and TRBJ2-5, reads GAGVSQSPRYKVTKRGQDVALRCDPISGHVSLYWYRQALGQGPEFLTYFNYEAQQDKSGLPNDRFSAERPEGSISTLTIQRTEQRDSAMYRCASSLQETQYFGPGTRLLVL.

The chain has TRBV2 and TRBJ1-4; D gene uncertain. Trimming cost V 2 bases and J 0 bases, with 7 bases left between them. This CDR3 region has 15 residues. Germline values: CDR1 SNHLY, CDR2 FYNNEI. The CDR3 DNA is TGTGCCAGCAGTGAATACGGAGCAACTAATGAAAAACTGTTTTTT. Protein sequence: CASSEYGATNEKLFF.

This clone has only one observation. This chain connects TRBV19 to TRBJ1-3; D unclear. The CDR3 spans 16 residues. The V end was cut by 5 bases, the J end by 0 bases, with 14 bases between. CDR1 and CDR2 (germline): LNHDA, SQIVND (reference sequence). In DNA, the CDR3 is TGTGCCAGTAGTTACCCCCTCGCAGGCTCTGGAAACACCATATATTTT. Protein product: CASSYPLAGSGNTIYF.

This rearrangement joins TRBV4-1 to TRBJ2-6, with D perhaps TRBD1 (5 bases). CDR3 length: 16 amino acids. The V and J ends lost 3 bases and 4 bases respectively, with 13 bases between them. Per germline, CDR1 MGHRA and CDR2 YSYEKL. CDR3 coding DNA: TGCGCCAGCAGCCAGGGTACAGGTTCAGGGGCCAACGTCCTGACTTTC. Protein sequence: CASSQGTGSGANVLTF.

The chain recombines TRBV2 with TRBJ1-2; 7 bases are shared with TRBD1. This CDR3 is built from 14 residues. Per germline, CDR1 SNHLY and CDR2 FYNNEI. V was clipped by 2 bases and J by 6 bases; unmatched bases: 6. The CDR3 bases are TGTGCCAGCAGTGAAAGGGACAGAACTCATGGCTACACCTTC. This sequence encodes CASSERDRTHGYTF.

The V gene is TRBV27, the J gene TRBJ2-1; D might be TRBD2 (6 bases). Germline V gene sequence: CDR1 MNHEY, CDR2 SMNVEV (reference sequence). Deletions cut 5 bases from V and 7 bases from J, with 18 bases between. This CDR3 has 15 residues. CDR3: CASSPVLGLNNEQFF. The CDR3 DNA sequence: TGTGCCAGCAGTCCGGTTTTGGGACTTAATAATGAGCAGTTCTTC.